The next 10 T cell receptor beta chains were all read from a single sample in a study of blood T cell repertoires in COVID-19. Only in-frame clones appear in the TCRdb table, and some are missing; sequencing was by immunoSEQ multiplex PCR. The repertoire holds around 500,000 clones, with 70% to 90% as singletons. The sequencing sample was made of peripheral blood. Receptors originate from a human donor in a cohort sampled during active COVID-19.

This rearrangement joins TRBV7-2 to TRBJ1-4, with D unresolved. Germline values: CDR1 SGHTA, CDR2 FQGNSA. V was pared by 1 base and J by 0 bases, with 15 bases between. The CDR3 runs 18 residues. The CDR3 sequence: CASSLVGGPATTNEKLFF. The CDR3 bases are TGTGCCAGCAGCTTAGTCGGAGGCCCCGCCACAACTAATGAAAAACTGTTTTTT.

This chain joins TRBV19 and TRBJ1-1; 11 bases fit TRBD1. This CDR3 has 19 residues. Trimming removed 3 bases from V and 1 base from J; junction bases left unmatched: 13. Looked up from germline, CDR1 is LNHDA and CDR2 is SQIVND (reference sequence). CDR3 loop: CASSIRRGTGGISNTEAFF. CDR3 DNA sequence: TGTGCCAGTAGTATCAGAAGAGGGACAGGGGGAATATCGAACACTGAAGCTTTCTTT.

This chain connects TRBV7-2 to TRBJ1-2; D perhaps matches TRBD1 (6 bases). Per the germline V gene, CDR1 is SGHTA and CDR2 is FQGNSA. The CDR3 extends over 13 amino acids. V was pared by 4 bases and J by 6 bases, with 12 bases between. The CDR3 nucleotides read TGTGCCAGCAGCTACCGGGACACACATGGCTACACCTTC. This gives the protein CASSYRDTHGYTF.

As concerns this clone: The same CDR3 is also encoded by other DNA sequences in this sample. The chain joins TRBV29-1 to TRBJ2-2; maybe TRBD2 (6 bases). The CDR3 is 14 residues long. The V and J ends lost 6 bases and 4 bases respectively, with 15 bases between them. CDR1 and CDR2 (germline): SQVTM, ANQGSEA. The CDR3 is CSVTRERGTGELFF. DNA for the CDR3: TGCAGCGTGACCCGGGAGAGGGGCACCGGGGAGCTGTTTTTT.

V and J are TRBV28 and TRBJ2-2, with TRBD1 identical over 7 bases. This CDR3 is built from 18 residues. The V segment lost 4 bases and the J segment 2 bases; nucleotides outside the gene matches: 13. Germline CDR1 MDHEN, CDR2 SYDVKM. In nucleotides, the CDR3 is TGTGCCAGCAGTTCCCCCGGGACAGCACTAACTAACACCGGGGAGCTGTTTTTT. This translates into CASSSPGTALTNTGELFF.

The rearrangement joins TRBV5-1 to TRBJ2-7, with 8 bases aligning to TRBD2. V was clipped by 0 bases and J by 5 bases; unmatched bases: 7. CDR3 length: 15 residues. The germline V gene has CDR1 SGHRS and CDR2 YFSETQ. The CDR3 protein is CASSLASGRGNEQYF. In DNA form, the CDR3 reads TGCGCCAGCAGCTTGGCCAGCGGGAGAGGAAACGAGCAGTACTTC.

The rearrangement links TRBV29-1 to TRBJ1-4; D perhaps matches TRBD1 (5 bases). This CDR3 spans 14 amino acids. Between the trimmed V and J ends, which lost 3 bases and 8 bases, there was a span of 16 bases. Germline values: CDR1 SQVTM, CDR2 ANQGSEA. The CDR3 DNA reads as TGCAGCGTTGATGGGTCCGGGGCGGGGGAAAAACTGTTTTTT. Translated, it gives CSVDGSGAGEKLFF.

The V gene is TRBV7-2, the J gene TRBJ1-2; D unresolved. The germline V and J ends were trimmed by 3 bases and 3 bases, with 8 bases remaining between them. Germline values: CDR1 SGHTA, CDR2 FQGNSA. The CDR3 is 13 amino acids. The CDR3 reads CASSFGSYYGYTF. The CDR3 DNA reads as TGTGCCAGCAGCTTTGGTAGCTACTATGGCTACACCTTC.

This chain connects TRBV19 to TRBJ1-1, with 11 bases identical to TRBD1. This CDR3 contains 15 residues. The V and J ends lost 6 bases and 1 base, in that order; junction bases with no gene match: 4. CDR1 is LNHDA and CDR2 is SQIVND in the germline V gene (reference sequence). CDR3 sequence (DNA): TGTGCCAGTAGGACCGGGACAGGGGGGAACACTGAAGCTTTCTTT. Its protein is CASRTGTGGNTEAFF.

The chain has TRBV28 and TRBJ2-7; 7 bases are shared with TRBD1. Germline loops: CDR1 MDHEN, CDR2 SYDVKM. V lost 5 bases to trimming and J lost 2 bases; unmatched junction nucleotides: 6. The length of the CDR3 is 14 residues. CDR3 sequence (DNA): TGTGCCAGCAGTGCCCCGGGGACAGCCTACGAGCAGTACTTC. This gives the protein CASSAPGTAYEQYF. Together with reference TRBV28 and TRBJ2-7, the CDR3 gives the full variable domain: DVKVTQSSRYLVKRTGEKVFLECVQDMDHENMFWYRQDPGLGLRLIYFSYDVKMKEKGDIPEGYSVSREKKERFSLILESASTNQTSMYLCASSAPGTAYEQYFGPGTRLTVT.